The present T cell receptor (beta chain) was sequenced within a study of neurological immune-mediated disorders. The V gene's germline CDR1 is LNHDA and CDR2 SQIVND (reference sequence). Trimming took 3 bases from V and 7 from J, leaving 19 bases between them. The CDR3 extends over 16 amino acids. Regarding time point: technical triplicate 1. TCRdb re-called the 5' RACE reads with MiXCR, one entry per CDR3 protein. The sample contains fewer than 45,000 distinct CDR3 sequences, around 10% of which appear only once. Sequences were obtained from PBMCs. The chain is built from TRBV19 and TRBJ2-1; D might be TRBD2 (5 bases). This receptor was obtained from a man aged 55 to 69 with HTLV-1-associated myelopathy (HAM/TSP). This chain's CDR3 is CASSMGSSGKRNEQFF. Written as DNA, the CDR3 is TGTGCCAGTAGTATGGGGTCCTCCGGGAAGCGGAATGAGCAGTTCTTC.